This entry concerns a single TCR beta chain. The sample belongs to a study of blood T cell repertoires in COVID-19. Study-wide background: The United States, Italy and Spain were the sources of the acute and convalescent COVID-19 samples. T cells, B-cell-depleted T cells, or PBMCs supplied cDNA or gDNA.

Original handling: Amplifying reference gene primers gave estimates of nucleated cell counts. Data came from immunoSEQ multiplex PCR; TCRdb stores just in-frame clones and leaves some out. V, J and clone size were drawn from that table, and D and trimming were deduced from the DNA. The sample yields 250,000 to 300,000 clones, 65% to 90% seen once. Germline CDR1 reads SGHNT; CDR2 reads YYREEE (reference sequence). Trimming took off 0 bases at V and 4 bases at J, with 14 bases between the two ends. CDR3 length equals 17 residues. Sequencing was done on a sample of peripheral blood. The V gene is TRBV5-4, the J gene TRBJ1-6, with a possible D match to TRBD1 (6 bases). The receptor's source is a man aged 30 to 39 with active or convalescent COVID-19. The CDR3 nucleotides are TGTGCCAGCAGCTTGGAGGGGGTTAGCCCTTATAATTCACCCCTCCACTTT. It translates to CASSLEGVSPYNSPLHF.